This TCR beta chain emerged from a study of T-cell memory formation after mild COVID-19. Overall study context: Among the donors, TCR clusters were largely specific to each donor.

A few counts support this clonotype. J lost 6 bases, V lost 5 bases, and 8 bases had no gene match. The CDR3 totals 14 residues. TCRdb reprocessed the 5' RACE reads via MiXCR and lists one record per CDR3 protein. There are 240,000 or so distinct CDR3 sequences in the sample; roughly 9.4% occur only once, and 20% to 25% lies in the top ten. The clonotype comes from a man between 18 and 35 years old who had mild COVID-19 (a few samples of this study predate the infection). Cell type and time point are not known. The chain links TRBV12-3 or TRBV12-4 to TRBJ1-1; 8 nucleotides align to TRBD1. The sequenced sample consisted of PBMCs or a T cell subset sorted from them (not recorded which). The CDR3 nucleotides are TGTGCCAGCAGTCCCAGGACAGGGAGGTCTGAAGCTTTCTTT. Translating it yields CASSPRTGRSEAFF.